The next 30 T cell receptor beta chains were all read from a single sample in a study of T cell responses to AZD1222 COVID-19 vaccine. This table comes from immunoSEQ multiplex PCR, and its TCRdb copy is limited to in-frame clones, with some not included. The sample lists roughly 200,000 clones, approximately 95% occurring once. Sequenced material: peripheral blood, taken 28 days after the second dose of the MenACWY control vaccine. Receptors originate from an adult who received the MenACWY meningococcal vaccine as a control.

The chain combines TRBV4-1 with TRBJ1-1; the match to TRBD1 covers 7 bases. This CDR3 is 16 amino acids long. CDR1 and CDR2 from the germline V gene are MGHRA and YSYEKL. Trimming cost V 0 bases and J 1 base; bases outside gene matches: 5. The CDR3 protein is CASSQEAGGGNTEAFF. For the CDR3, the DNA is TGCGCCAGCAGCCAAGAAGCAGGGGGAGGGAACACTGAAGCTTTCTTT.

This clone came up once. The chain couples TRBV18 to TRBJ2-1; D is possibly TRBD1 (5 bases). Trimming shortened V by 1 base and J by 7 bases, and 5 bases separated the two germline ends. Looked up from germline, CDR1 is KGHSH and CDR2 is LQKENI. CDR3 length equals 12 residues. The CDR3 bases are TGTGCCAGCTCACCACGACAGAATGAGCAGTTCTTC. It encodes CASSPRQNEQFF.

This rearrangement joins TRBV7-9 to TRBJ1-6; D uncertain. Germline CDR1 SEHNR, CDR2 FQNEAQ (reference sequence). V was trimmed by 5 bases and J by 7 bases, leaving 12 bases between them. This CDR3 contains 14 residues. CDR3 protein: CASSQGQKNSPLHF. CDR3 bases: TGTGCCAGCAGCCAAGGGCAGAAAAATTCACCCCTCCACTTT. The variable domain in full, with the rest retrieved from reference TRBV7-9 and TRBJ1-6, is DTGVSQNPRHKITKRGQNVTFRCDPISEHNRLYWYRQTLGQGPEFLTYFQNEAQLEKSRLLSDRFSAERPKGSFSTLEIQRTEQGDSAMYLCASSQGQKNSPLHFGNGTRLTVT.

The chain couples TRBV5-1 to TRBJ2-7; D possibly uses TRBD1 or TRBD2 (5 bases each). The CDR3 consists of 12 residues. The ends were cut back, 2 bases at V and 7 bases at J, with 10 bases in the middle. Per the germline V gene, CDR1 is SGHRS and CDR2 is YFSETQ. This chain's CDR3 is CASSFGAGEQYF. The DNA of the CDR3 is TGCGCCAGCAGCTTCGGGGCAGGGGAGCAGTACTTC.

The CDR3 coding sequence is TGCAGCGTTGATCACGGAAACGGCTACACCTTC. Amino acids: CSVDHGNGYTF. The chain couples TRBV29-1 to TRBJ1-2; D call uncertain. CDR1 is SQVTM, CDR2 ANQGSEA, per germline. CDR3 length equals 11 residues. With 3 bases removed from V and 8 bases from J, the gap between germline ends came to 10 bases.

The chain employs TRBV3-1 (or the pseudogene TRBV3-2) and TRBJ1-2; D is unclear. The CDR3 totals 13 residues. The germline CDR1 and CDR2 sequences are LGHDT and YNNKEL (reference sequence). V was clipped by 3 bases and J by 4 bases, with 9 bases between them. In DNA form, the CDR3 reads TGTGCCAGCAGCCAGGCGCGGGCCTATGGCTACACCTTC. Its translation: CASSQARAYGYTF.

This rearrangement joins TRBV12-3 or TRBV12-4 to TRBJ1-2; TRBD1 aligns across 9 bases. With V trimmed by 6 bases and J by 7 bases, 6 bases remained unmatched. This CDR3 contains 13 residues. The CDR3 bases are TGTGCCAGCAGAGCCGGGACAGGGAGTGGCTACACCTTC. Translating gives CASRAGTGSGYTF.

The chain links TRBV11-2 to TRBJ1-1, with 8 bases identical to TRBD1. CDR1 is SGHAT, CDR2 FQNNGV, per germline. V gave up 4 bases and J gave up 1 base; unmatched junction bases: 5. This CDR3 comprises 15 residues. The DNA of the CDR3 is TGTGCCAGCAGCTCGGACAGGGTGGAGAACACTGAAGCTTTCTTT. Protein sequence: CASSSDRVENTEAFF.

This clone turned up a few times. The chain employs TRBV7-2 and TRBJ1-2; 11 bases match TRBD1. This CDR3 comprises 14 residues. CDR1 and CDR2 (germline): SGHTA, FQGNSA. V gave up 1 base and J gave up 7 bases; unmatched junction bases: 2. The CDR3 reads CASSLGTGGLGYTF. CDR3 nucleotides: TGTGCCAGCAGCTTAGGGACAGGGGGCCTTGGCTACACCTTC.

The chain uses TRBV6-5 and TRBJ2-1; 7 nucleotides agree with TRBD2. V dropped 5 bases and J dropped 2; count of bases not matched to a gene: 6. This CDR3 contains 15 residues. Looked up from germline, CDR1 is MNHEY and CDR2 is SVGAGI. This CDR3 is CASSRSAGAYNEQFF. The CDR3 DNA reads as TGTGCCAGCAGTAGGTCGGCGGGGGCCTACAATGAGCAGTTCTTC.

The chain employs TRBV29-1 and TRBJ1-1, with D maybe TRBD1 (5 bases). V was pared by 2 bases and J by 8 bases, with 12 bases between. Germline CDR1 reads SQVTM; CDR2 reads ANQGSEA. The CDR3 length is 12 residues. The CDR3, as DNA: TGCAGCGTTGAACCGGGGGGTGGGGAAGCTTTCTTT. This gives the protein CSVEPGGGEAFF.

This sequence joins TRBV7-3 and TRBJ1-3; D is unresolved. The CDR3 consists of 15 residues. Looked up from germline, CDR1 is SGHTA and CDR2 is FQGTGA. Trimming removed 5 bases from V and 8 bases from J, with 19 bases in between. DNA of the CDR3: TGTGCCAGCAGCCTCGGACTCTTCACCGGAGACACCATATATTTT. Residues: CASSLGLFTGDTIYF.

The rearrangement joins TRBV6-5 to TRBJ1-1; D ambiguous. Germline CDR1 and CDR2: MNHEY and SVGAGI. The CDR3 loop spans 15 amino acids. The germline V and J ends were trimmed by 0 bases and 0 bases, with 8 bases remaining between them. The DNA of the CDR3 is TGTGCCAGCAGTTACTCCGGTGCGGTGAACACTGAAGCTTTCTTT. This gives the protein CASSYSGAVNTEAFF.

The chain carries TRBV12-3 or TRBV12-4 and TRBJ1-5; D gene ambiguous. Trimming cost V 5 bases and J 4 bases, with 9 bases left between them. The CDR3 runs to 13 residues. CDR3 DNA sequence: TGTGCCAGCAGTACTGGGCTAAATCAGCCCCAGCATTTT. Its protein is CASSTGLNQPQHF.

CDR3 in amino acids: CASSLGGQSNYGYTF. In DNA form, the CDR3 reads TGTGCCAGCTCACTCGGGGGACAGTCTAACTATGGCTACACCTTC. The chain employs TRBV18 and TRBJ1-2, with 7 bases lining up with TRBD1. The CDR3 is 15 amino acids. The germline V gene has CDR1 KGHSH and CDR2 LQKENI. V lost 4 bases, J lost 0 bases, and 5 bases stayed unmatched. Combining the CDR3 with reference TRBV18 and TRBJ1-2 gives the whole variable domain NAGVMQNPRHLVRRRGQEARLRCSPMKGHSHVYWYRQLPEEGLKFMVYLQKENIIDESGMPKERFSAEFPKEGPSILRIQQVVRGDSAAYFCASSLGGQSNYGYTFGSGTRLTVV.

The chain joins TRBV28 to TRBJ1-5; tentative D call: TRBD1 (6 bases). Germline values: CDR1 MDHEN, CDR2 SYDVKM. V lost 3 bases and J 3 bases, leaving 12 bases between the germline ends. This CDR3 is 15 amino acids long. CDR3 coding DNA: TGTGCCAGCAGTTTTCGGGACACCGCCAATCAGCCCCAGCATTTT. Residues: CASSFRDTANQPQHF. The full variable domain, its missing parts supplied by reference TRBV28 and TRBJ1-5, is DVKVTQSSRYLVKRTGEKVFLECVQDMDHENMFWYRQDPGLGLRLIYFSYDVKMKEKGDIPEGYSVSREKKERFSLILESASTNQTSMYLCASSFRDTANQPQHFGDGTRLSIL.

The chain recombines TRBV10-2 with TRBJ2-3; D may be TRBD2 (5 bases). This CDR3 is built from 15 residues. Germline V CDR1 and CDR2: WSHSY, SAAADI. The V and J ends lost 2 bases and 1 base respectively, with 10 bases between them. For the CDR3, the DNA is TGCGCCAGCAGTGAGGCGGGCTTCCGCACAGATACGCAGTATTTT. Translating gives CASSEAGFRTDTQYF.

This clone was recorded once. This chain connects TRBV11-2 to TRBJ1-5, with D unclear. Looked up from germline, CDR1 is SGHAT and CDR2 is FQNNGV. Trimming took 5 bases from V and 5 from J, leaving 10 bases between them. This CDR3 region has 13 residues. CDR3: CASSPGAHQPQHF. CDR3 DNA: TGTGCCAGCAGCCCTGGAGCCCATCAGCCCCAGCATTTT.

V and J are TRBV29-1 and TRBJ1-2; 11 bases line up with TRBD1. Germline trimming cut 8 bases from V and 14 bases from J; bases unmatched to any gene: 13. The CDR3 spans 12 residues. Per germline, CDR1 SQVTM and CDR2 ANQGSEA. The CDR3 is CSPMTRTGGITF. The DNA of the CDR3 is TGCAGCCCGATGACCAGGACAGGGGGCATAACCTTC.

CDR3 protein: CASRRTAVPNSPLHF. The DNA for the CDR3 is TGTGCCAGTAGGAGGACAGCAGTCCCCAATTCACCCCTCCACTTT. The genes are TRBV19 and TRBJ1-6; weak D call: TRBD1 (6 bases). The V end was cut by 6 bases, the J end by 7 bases, with 16 bases between. Germline CDR1 LNHDA, CDR2 SQIVND (reference sequence). The CDR3 length is 15 residues.

The chain uses TRBV5-4 and TRBJ1-2; D gene ambiguous. The germline V gene has CDR1 SGHNT and CDR2 YYREEE (reference sequence). The CDR3 covers 13 residues. V was clipped by 10 bases and J by 6 bases, with 19 bases between them. CDR3 amino acids: CACKGGGLDGYTF. The CDR3, as DNA: TGTGCCTGTAAGGGAGGAGGCCTTGATGGCTACACCTTC. Full variable domain (missing parts from reference TRBV5-4 and TRBJ1-2): ETGVTQSPTHLIKTRGQQVTLRCSSQSGHNTVSWYQQALGQGPQFIFQYYREEENGRGNFPPRFSGLQFPNYSSELNVNALELDDSALYLCACKGGGLDGYTFGSGTRLTVV.

The chain is built from TRBV3-1 (or the pseudogene TRBV3-2) and TRBJ2-7; unclear D gene. CDR1 and CDR2 from the germline V gene are LGHDT and YNNKEL (reference sequence). The germline V and J ends were trimmed by 4 bases and 0 bases, with 4 bases remaining between them. The CDR3 totals 12 residues. CDR3 DNA: TGTGCCAGCAGCCTCACCTCCTACGAGCAGTACTTC. This translates into CASSLTSYEQYF.

The gene calls are TRBV18 and TRBJ1-2; D is unclear. The CDR3 is 12 amino acids. V was cut by 0 bases and J by 8 bases, with 7 bases left in between. The germline V gene encodes CDR1 KGHSH and CDR2 LQKENI. CDR3 nucleotide sequence: TGTGCCAGCTCACCACCATCCGGCGGCTACACCTTC. This translates into CASSPPSGGYTF.

The gene calls are TRBV27 and TRBJ2-5; D not resolved. V was shortened by 6 bases and J by 4 bases, with 6 bases between the two germline ends. Germline V lookup: CDR1 MNHEY, CDR2 SMNVEV (reference sequence). This CDR3 comprises 11 residues. CDR3 sequence (DNA): TGTGCCAGCAGGTATAGAGAGACCCAGTACTTC. It codes for CASRYRETQYF.

The gene calls are TRBV7-7 and TRBJ2-2, with D maybe TRBD2 (5 bases). CDR1 and CDR2 (germline): SSHAT, FNYEAQ (reference sequence). The CDR3 is made up of 13 amino acids. V was trimmed by 5 bases and J by 8 bases, leaving 12 bases between them. The DNA of the CDR3 is TGTGCCAGCAGCCCAGGAGGCTCAGGGGAGCTGTTTTTT. This encodes CASSPGGSGELFF.

The chain is built from TRBV21-1 and TRBJ1-2. TRBV21-1 is an annotated pseudogene. The CDR3 consists of 15 residues. CDR3 in amino acids: CASTCLGGDFYGYTF. For the CDR3, the DNA is TGTGCCAGCACCTGTCTGGGGGGGGACTTTTATGGCTACACCTTC.

This sequence joins TRBV28 and TRBJ2-2; D might be TRBD2 (5 bases). Germline V lookup: CDR1 MDHEN, CDR2 SYDVKM. V was trimmed by 10 bases and J by 4 bases, leaving 13 bases between them. The CDR3 consists of 13 residues. CDR3 in DNA: TGTGCCACTTCTTGGACTTCCACCGGGGAGCTGTTTTTT. Translation gives CATSWTSTGELFF.

V gene TRBV5-1 combines with J gene TRBJ2-3; 7 positions match TRBD1. The trim removed 6 bases at V and 4 bases at J, leaving 8 bases unmatched. The CDR3 is 14 amino acids. Looked up from germline, CDR1 is SGHRS and CDR2 is YFSETQ. The CDR3 sequence: CASTPPRGPDTQYF. For the CDR3, the DNA is TGCGCCAGCACCCCGCCGAGGGGGCCAGATACGCAGTATTTT.

The DNA of the CDR3 is TGTGCCAGCAGCTTATACAGGGGCACAGATACGCAGTATTTT. Translation: CASSLYRGTDTQYF. This chain joins TRBV11-3 and TRBJ2-3, with D possibly TRBD1 on 6 matching bases. CDR3 length: 14 amino acids. Germline V lookup: CDR1 SGHNT, CDR2 YENEEA. The V end lost 2 bases, the J end lost 1 base, and 7 bases lay between the germline ends.

Concerning this clone: At the DNA level, this CDR3 is encoded by other sequences in the same sample as well. The chain employs TRBV5-1 and TRBJ2-7, with D perhaps matching TRBD1 (5 bases). The V end was cut by 2 bases, the J end by 3 bases, with 9 bases between. This CDR3 has 13 amino acids. Per the germline V gene, CDR1 is SGHRS and CDR2 is YFSETQ. The CDR3 DNA follows: TGCGCCAGCAGCTTAGGCAGGGACTACGAGCAGTACTTC. It is translated as CASSLGRDYEQYF.